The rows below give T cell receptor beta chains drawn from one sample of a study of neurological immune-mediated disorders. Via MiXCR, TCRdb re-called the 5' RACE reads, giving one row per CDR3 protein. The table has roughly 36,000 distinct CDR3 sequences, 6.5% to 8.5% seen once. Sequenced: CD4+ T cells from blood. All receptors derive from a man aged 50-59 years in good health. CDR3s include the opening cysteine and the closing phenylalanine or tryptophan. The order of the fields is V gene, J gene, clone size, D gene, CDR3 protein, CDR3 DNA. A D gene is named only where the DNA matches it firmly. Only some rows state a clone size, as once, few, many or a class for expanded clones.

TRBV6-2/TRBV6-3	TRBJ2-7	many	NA	CASSSTRFASSYEQYF	TGTGCCAGCAGTTCGACCCGTTTTGCCTCCTCCTACGAGCAGTACTTC
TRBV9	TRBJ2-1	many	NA	CASSVVAGKGQRKYNEQFF	TGTGCCAGCAGCGTAGTGGCGGGGAAGGGACAGCGGAAATACAATGAGCAGTTCTTC
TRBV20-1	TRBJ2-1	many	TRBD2	CSATSGRANNEQFF	TGCAGTGCAACTAGCGGGAGGGCGAACAATGAGCAGTTCTTC
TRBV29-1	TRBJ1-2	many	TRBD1	CSVEKVAGGGYTF	TGCAGCGTTGAAAAAGTGGCAGGGGGTGGCTACACCTTC
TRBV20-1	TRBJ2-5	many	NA	CSAGSDSNQETQYF	TGCAGTGCTGGGTCCGACAGCAACCAAGAGACCCAGTACTTC
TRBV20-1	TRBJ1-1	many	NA	CSASGRPEGRTEAFF	TGCAGTGCTTCAGGACGCCCAGAAGGTCGGACTGAAGCTTTCTTT
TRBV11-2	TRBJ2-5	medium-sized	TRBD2	CASSVSSGRGETQYF	TGTGCCAGCAGTGTTTCTAGCGGGAGAGGGGAGACCCAGTACTTC
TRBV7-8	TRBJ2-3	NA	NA	CASSPNRRTSTDTQYF	TGTGCCAGCTCTCCTAACAGGAGAACTAGCACAGATACGCAGTATTTT
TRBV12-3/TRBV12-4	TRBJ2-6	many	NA	CASSLSRDAPRNFGANVLTF	TGTGCCAGCAGTTTGTCGCGGGACGCCCCGAGGAATTTCGGGGCCAACGTCCTGACTTTC
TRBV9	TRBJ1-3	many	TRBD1	CASSSGQGPNTIYF	TGTGCCAGCAGTTCCGGACAGGGGCCTAACACCATATATTTT
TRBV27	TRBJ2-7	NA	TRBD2	CASSFRTSLDEQYF	TGTGCCAGCAGTTTTCGGACTAGCCTGGACGAGCAGTACTTC
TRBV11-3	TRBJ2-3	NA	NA	CASSPRGRGPGLPDRQYF	TGTGCCAGCAGCCCCCGGGGGAGGGGGCCGGGTCTCCCAGATAGGCAGTATTTT
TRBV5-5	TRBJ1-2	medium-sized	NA	CASSSSYNYGYTF	TGTGCCAGCAGCTCTTCCTATAACTATGGCTACACCTTC
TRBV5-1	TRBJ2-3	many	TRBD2	CASSLSRGSSDTQYF	TGCGCCAGCAGCTTGTCCCGCGGGAGCTCAGATACGCAGTATTTT
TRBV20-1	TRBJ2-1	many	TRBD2	CSARISGTSSYNEQFF	TGCAGTGCTAGAATTAGCGGGACAAGCTCCTACAATGAGCAGTTCTTC
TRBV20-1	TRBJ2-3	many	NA	CSARRDFTDTQYF	TGCAGTGCTAGGAGGGACTTCACAGATACGCAGTATTTT
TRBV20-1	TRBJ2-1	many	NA	CSARVGQLSSSHYNEQFF	TGCAGTGCTAGAGTTGGGCAGCTCTCTTCTTCTCATTACAATGAGCAGTTCTTC
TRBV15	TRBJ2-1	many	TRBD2	CATSRDRTSLEQFF	TGTGCCACCAGCAGAGACCGGACTAGCCTGGAGCAGTTCTTC
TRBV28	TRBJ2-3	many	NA	CASSLVVRTDTQYF	TGTGCCAGCAGTTTGGTGGTTCGCACAGATACGCAGTATTTT
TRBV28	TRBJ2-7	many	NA	CASLHRASYEQYF	TGTGCCAGCCTGCACCGGGCCTCCTACGAGCAGTACTTC
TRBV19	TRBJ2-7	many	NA	CASTRSGSSYEQYF	TGTGCCAGTACCCGTAGCGGAAGCTCCTACGAGCAGTACTTC
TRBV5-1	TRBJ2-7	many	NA	CASSLEPLTDYEQYF	TGCGCCAGCAGCTTGGAGCCGTTAACGGACTACGAGCAGTACTTC
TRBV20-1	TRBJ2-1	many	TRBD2	CSASWEGGRASNEQFF	TGCAGTGCTTCGTGGGAGGGCGGGAGGGCCTCGAATGAGCAGTTCTTC
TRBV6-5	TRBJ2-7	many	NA	CASSPYPTSSYEQYF	TGTGCCAGCAGCCCGTACCCAACATCCTCCTACGAGCAGTACTTC
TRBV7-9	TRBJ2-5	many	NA	CASSPRLEETQYF	TGTGCCAGCAGCCCTCGACTGGAAGAGACCCAGTACTTC
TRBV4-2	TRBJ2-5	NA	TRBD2	CASSHHTWTSGQETQYF	TGTGCCAGCAGCCATCATACCTGGACTAGCGGTCAAGAGACCCAGTACTTC
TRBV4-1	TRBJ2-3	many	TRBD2	CASSQVMLAGDFWSTDTQYF	TGCGCCAGCAGCCAAGTGATGCTAGCGGGAGACTTTTGGAGCACAGATACGCAGTATTTT
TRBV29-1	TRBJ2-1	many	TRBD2	CSVQGLAGLSYNEQFF	TGCAGCGTACAGGGACTAGCGGGATTATCCTACAATGAGCAGTTCTTC
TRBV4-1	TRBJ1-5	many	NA	CASSPSSTGSSNQPQHF	TGCGCCAGCAGCCCCTCCTCTACGGGCAGTAGCAATCAGCCCCAGCATTTT
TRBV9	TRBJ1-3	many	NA	CASSETHRSLAGNTIYF	TGTGCCAGCAGCGAGACCCATCGGTCCTTGGCTGGAAACACCATATATTTT
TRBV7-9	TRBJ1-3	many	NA	CASSLLRGNTIYF	TGTGCCAGCAGCTTACTTCGTGGAAACACCATATATTTT
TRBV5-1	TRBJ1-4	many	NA	CASSPGPGHEKLFF	TGCGCCAGCAGCCCGGGCCCGGGGCACGAAAAACTGTTTTTT
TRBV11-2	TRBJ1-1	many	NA	CASSRDSNTEAFF	TGTGCCAGCAGCAGGGACTCGAACACTGAAGCTTTCTTT
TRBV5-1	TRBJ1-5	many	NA	CASSLESGTPQHF	TGCGCCAGCAGCCTCGAGTCGGGAACGCCCCAGCATTTT
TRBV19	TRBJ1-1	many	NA	CASSTRYAEAFF	TGTGCCAGTAGTACCCGCTACGCAGAAGCTTTCTTT
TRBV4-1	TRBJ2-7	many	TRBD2	CASSPSGGGTYEQYF	TGCGCCAGCAGCCCATCGGGGGGAGGAACCTACGAGCAGTACTTC
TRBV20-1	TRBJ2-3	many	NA	CSARDGGARTDTQYF	TGCAGTGCTAGAGATGGGGGGGCGCGGACAGATACGCAGTATTTT
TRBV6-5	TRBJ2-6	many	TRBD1	CASSGQGFSGANVLTF	TGTGCCAGCTCGGGACAGGGATTCTCTGGGGCCAACGTCCTGACTTTC
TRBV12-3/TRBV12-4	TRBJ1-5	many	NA	CASSQDSGYSNQPQHF	TGTGCCAGCAGTCAAGACTCCGGCTATAGCAATCAGCCCCAGCATTTT
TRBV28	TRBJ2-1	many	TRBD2	CASSRTSGRLNEQFF	TGTGCCAGCAGTCGGACTAGCGGGAGGCTGAATGAGCAGTTCTTC
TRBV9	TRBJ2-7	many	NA	CASSVALASSEQYF	TGTGCCAGCAGCGTAGCCCTAGCGAGTAGTGAGCAGTACTTC
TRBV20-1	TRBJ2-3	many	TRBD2	CSADGLAGGYTDTQYF	TGCAGTGCCGACGGACTAGCGGGAGGTTACACAGATACGCAGTATTTT
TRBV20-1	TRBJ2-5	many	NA	CSAHPGVMWMGETQYF	TGCAGTGCTCACCCCGGAGTGATGTGGATGGGAGAGACCCAGTACTTC
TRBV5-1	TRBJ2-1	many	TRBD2	CASSGTSLNEQFF	TGCGCCAGCAGCGGGACTAGCCTCAATGAGCAGTTCTTC
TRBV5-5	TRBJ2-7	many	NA	CASRHSGGSYEQYF	TGTGCCAGCAGGCACTCCGGCGGATCCTACGAGCAGTACTTC
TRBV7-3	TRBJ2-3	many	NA	CASSQDGGPDTQYF	TGTGCCAGCAGCCAGGATGGGGGTCCAGATACGCAGTATTTT
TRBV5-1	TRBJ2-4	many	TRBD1	CASSPNRGENIQYF	TGCGCCAGCAGCCCAAACAGGGGGGAAAACATTCAGTACTTC
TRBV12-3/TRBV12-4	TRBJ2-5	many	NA	CASRLGIQETQYF	TGTGCCAGCCGTCTTGGGATACAAGAGACCCAGTACTTC
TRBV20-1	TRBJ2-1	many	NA	CSASDNWWGEQFYNEQFF	TGCAGTGCCAGTGACAATTGGTGGGGGGAGCAATTTTACAATGAGCAGTTCTTC
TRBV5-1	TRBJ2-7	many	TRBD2	CASSQTGLAGAPYEQYF	TGCGCCAGCAGCCAAACGGGACTAGCGGGAGCCCCATACGAGCAGTACTTC
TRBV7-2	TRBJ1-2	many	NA	CASSLRTAAAALFYGYTF	TGTGCCAGCAGCTTACGGACAGCCGCCGCCGCTCTATTCTATGGCTACACCTTC